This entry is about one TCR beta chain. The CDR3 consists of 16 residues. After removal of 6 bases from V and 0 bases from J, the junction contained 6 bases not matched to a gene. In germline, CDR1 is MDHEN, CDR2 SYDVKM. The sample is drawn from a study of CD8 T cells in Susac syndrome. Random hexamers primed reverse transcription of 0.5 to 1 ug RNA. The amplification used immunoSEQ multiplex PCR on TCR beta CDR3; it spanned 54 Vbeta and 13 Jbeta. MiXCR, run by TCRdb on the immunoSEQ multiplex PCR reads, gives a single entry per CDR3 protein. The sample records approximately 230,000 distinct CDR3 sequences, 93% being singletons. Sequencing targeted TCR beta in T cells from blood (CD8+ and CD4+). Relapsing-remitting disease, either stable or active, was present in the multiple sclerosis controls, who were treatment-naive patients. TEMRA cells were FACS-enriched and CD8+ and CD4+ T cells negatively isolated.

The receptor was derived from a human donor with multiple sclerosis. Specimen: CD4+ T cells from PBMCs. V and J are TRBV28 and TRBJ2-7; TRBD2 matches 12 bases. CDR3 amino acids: CASSPQTSGSSYEQYV. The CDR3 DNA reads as TGTGCCAGCAGCCCACAGACTAGCGGGAGCTCCTACGAGCAGTACGTC.